A selection of T cell receptor beta chains follows, all from one sample in a study of OX40 agonist ivuxolimab in advanced cancers. The method was immunoSEQ multiplex PCR; TCRdb's version includes in-frame clones alone and lacks a portion of them. Among some 39,000 clones listed, 70% to 90% were seen once. Source: CD4+ or CD8+ T cells sorted from blood, taken in a trial of the OX40 agonist ivuxolimab. The receptors here all came from an adult with an advanced solid tumor such as melanoma, head and neck, liver or kidney cancer. Both conserved end residues are part of each CDR3. Each record gives: V gene, clone size, D gene, J gene, CDR3 protein, CDR3 DNA. The D gene is left open where the match is weak. The size entry is marked missing in some rows and otherwise reads once, few, many or a size class.

>TRBV7-8|.|.|TRBJ1-1
CASSLAAAIPTEAFF
TGTGCCAGCAGCTTAGCTGCGGCGATTCCCACTGAAGCTTTCTTT
>TRBV28|.|.|TRBJ2-1
CASSLHGGGLDEQFF
TGTGCCAGCAGTCTCCATGGGGGAGGATTGGATGAGCAGTTCTTC
>TRBV5-1|once|.|TRBJ1-2
CASSLAGTGRGGYTF
TGCGCCAGCAGCTTGGCCGGGACGGGAAGGGGTGGCTACACCTTC
>TRBV28|once|.|TRBJ2-7
CASHDPYEQYF
TGTGCCAGTCACGATCCCTACGAGCAGTACTTC
>TRBV20-1|.|.|TRBJ2-7
CSAGYYEQYF
TGCAGTGCTGGCTACTACGAGCAGTACTTC
>TRBV30|.|TRBD1|TRBJ2-1
CAWNIGGQGKKQFF
TGTGCCTGGAATATTGGGGGACAGGGTAAAAAGCAGTTCTTC
>TRBV2|.|.|TRBJ2-1
CASRGPRTSYNEQFF
TGTGCCAGCAGGGGACCACGAACGTCCTACAATGAGCAGTTCTTC
>TRBV30|.|.|TRBJ2-7
CASSLGPRYEQYF
TGTGCCTCATCTCTAGGGCCCCGCTACGAGCAGTACTTC
>TRBV9|once|.|TRBJ2-7
CASSGYRTYEQYF
TGTGCCAGCAGCGGTTACAGGACCTACGAGCAGTACTTC
>TRBV28|.|.|TRBJ2-3
CASSLPGSLTDTQYF
TGTGCCAGCAGTTTACCTGGCTCCTTGACAGATACGCAGTATTTT
>TRBV2|.|.|TRBJ1-2
CASSDYAVGYTF
TGTGCCAGCAGTGATTATGCTGTTGGCTACACCTTC
>TRBV2|.|TRBD1|TRBJ1-2
CARQGQGRYGYTF
TGTGCCAGGCAAGGACAGGGAAGGTATGGCTACACCTTC